Each of the 20 T cell receptor beta chains below was sequenced from the same sample in a study of blood T cell repertoires in COVID-19 (dated by TCRdb to the early 2020s). The library relied on the immunoSEQ multiplex PCR assay. TCRdb's version of the immuneACCESS table is confined to in-frame rearrangements and falls short of the full clone set. An unresolved V gene accounts for under half of the shortfall where checked; the remainder is of unknown origin. Here the sample has around 230,000 clones; around 88% occur a single time. The ten largest clones capture 2% to 2.5% of the sample. The sequencing sample was made of PBMCs or T cells enriched from blood (not recorded which). Receptor source: a woman in her thirties or forties with acute COVID-19.

The rearrangement uses TRBV28 and TRBJ2-1; D uncertain. The CDR3 has 11 amino acids. Germline V gene data show CDR1 as MDHEN and CDR2 as SYDVKM. V gave up 4 bases and J gave up 10 bases, with 8 bases separating them. The CDR3 loop reads CASSSGQEQFF. DNA of the CDR3: TGTGCCAGCAGTTCTGGGCAGGAGCAGTTCTTC.

J is TRBJ1-1 and V is TRBV5-1; D gene uncertain. The CDR3 runs to 13 residues. Per germline, CDR1 SGHRS and CDR2 YFSETQ. V lost 4 bases and J 5 bases, leaving 12 bases between the germline ends. This CDR3 reads CASSARSGTEAFF. The CDR3 DNA reads TGCGCCAGCAGCGCCCGGAGCGGGACTGAAGCTTTCTTT.

V gene TRBV11-3 combines with J gene TRBJ2-1; 7 bases match TRBD1. Germline V gene sequence: CDR1 SGHNT, CDR2 YENEEA. Trimming took 4 bases from V and 4 from J; bases not matched to a gene: 10. The CDR3 extends over 16 amino acids. CDR3 protein: CASSSGNGQDYNEQFF. Here the CDR3 DNA reads TGTGCCAGCAGCTCCGGAAACGGACAGGATTACAATGAGCAGTTCTTC.

V gene TRBV5-1 combines with J gene TRBJ1-3; D may be TRBD1 (6 bases). Germline CDR1 SGHRS, CDR2 YFSETQ. The CDR3 consists of 16 residues. The V end was cut by 4 bases, the J end by 2 bases, with 16 bases between. In nucleotides, the CDR3 is TGCGCCAGCAGCGCCGTGGGGGCGCATCCTGGAAACACCATATATTTT. Residues: CASSAVGAHPGNTIYF.

The chain is built from TRBV7-8 and TRBJ2-3, with D perhaps TRBD1 (6 bases). V was shortened by 5 bases and J by 14 bases, with 14 bases between the two germline ends. The CDR3 is 11 residues long. The germline gives CDR1 SGHVS, CDR2 FQNEAQ. The CDR3 loop reads CASSPDRLTYF. The CDR3 DNA sequence: TGTGCCAGCAGCCCTGACAGGCTTACGTATTTT.

This chain uses TRBV10-1 with TRBJ1-4; no definite D call. This CDR3 contains 15 residues. The germline V gene encodes CDR1 WNHNN and CDR2 SYGVQD (reference sequence). The V and J ends lost 2 bases and 0 bases respectively, with 7 bases between them. The chain's CDR3 is CASSEMAATNEKLFF. The CDR3, as DNA: TGCGCCAGCAGTGAGATGGCGGCAACTAATGAAAAACTGTTTTTT.

The J gene is TRBJ1-2, the V gene TRBV9, with a tentative D call TRBD1 (5 bases). CDR3 length: 12 residues. Germline V gene lookup returns CDR1 SGDLS and CDR2 YYNGEE. V was trimmed by 4 bases and J by 8 bases, leaving 12 bases between them. CDR3 loop: CASSPGGGGYTF. CDR3 DNA: TGTGCCAGCAGCCCCGGGGGAGGCGGCTACACCTTC.

V usage is TRBV2 and J usage is TRBJ1-1; the D is unclear. The V gene's germline CDR1 is SNHLY and CDR2 FYNNEI. Trimming took off 1 base at V and 2 bases at J, with 8 bases between the two ends. The CDR3 contains 14 residues. CDR3 sequence reads: CASSEVLANTEAFF. In DNA form, the CDR3 reads TGTGCCAGCAGTGAAGTGTTAGCCAACACTGAAGCTTTCTTT.

The chain is built from TRBV11-2 and TRBJ2-1; weak D call: TRBD2 (6 bases). Germline CDR1 reads SGHAT; CDR2 reads FQNNGV. The ends were cut back, 5 bases at V and 12 bases at J, with 17 bases in the middle. CDR3 length: 13 residues. CDR3 sequence reads: CASSLTNGEAQFF. DNA of the CDR3: TGTGCCAGCAGCCTCACCAACGGGGAGGCGCAGTTCTTC.

The V gene is TRBV10-3, the J gene TRBJ2-3; perhaps TRBD1 as D (6 bases). Trimming cost V 11 bases and J 6 bases, with 12 bases left between them. Germline CDR1 reads ENHRY; CDR2 reads SYGVKD. CDR3 length equals 11 residues. CDR3 sequence reads: CACLRGDTQYF. The DNA of the CDR3 is TGTGCCTGTCTAAGGGGGGATACGCAGTATTTT.

As concerns this clone: A junction end diverges from the germline sequence, so it may reflect a read error. CDR3: CASSEYGTGNNEQFF. CDR3 bases: TGTGCCAGCAGCGAATACGGGACAGGGAACAATGAGCAGTTCTTC. The chain uses TRBV25-1 and TRBJ2-1, with TRBD1 matching over 9 bases. Germline V CDR1 and CDR2: MGHDK, SYGVNS. CDR3 length: 15 amino acids.

The J gene is TRBJ1-1, the V gene TRBV12-3 or TRBV12-4; D is undetermined. The CDR3 totals 12 residues. Trimming removed 4 bases from V and 8 bases from J, with 11 bases in between. CDR3 protein: CASSSTGPEAFF. The CDR3 nucleotides read TGTGCCAGCAGTTCAACTGGTCCCGAAGCTTTCTTT.

This chain links TRBV27 with TRBJ1-2; no firm D call. The CDR3 covers 13 residues. V lost 5 bases to trimming and J lost 3 bases, with 10 bases between them. Germline CDR1 and CDR2: MNHEY and SMNVEV (reference sequence). This CDR3 reads CASSPSWDYGYTF. The CDR3 nucleotides read TGTGCCAGCAGTCCTAGCTGGGACTATGGCTACACCTTC.

The chain couples TRBV7-2 to TRBJ2-5; D might be TRBD1 (5 bases). The V gene's germline CDR1 is SGHTA and CDR2 FQGNSA. Between the trimmed V and J ends, which lost 1 base and 2 bases, there was a span of 11 bases. The CDR3 is made up of 15 amino acids. The DNA of the CDR3 is TGTGCCAGCAGCTTAGTGGCAGGGAAACAAGAGACCCAGTACTTC. Protein: CASSLVAGKQETQYF.

This sequence joins TRBV5-4 and TRBJ2-1, with D possibly TRBD1 on 7 matching bases. Trimming pared 2 bases from V and 4 bases from J, leaving 25 bases between. The CDR3 runs 19 residues. Germline CDR1 reads SGHNT; CDR2 reads YYREEE (reference sequence). Here the CDR3 reads CASSFSRRQGLSDYNEQFF. CDR3 DNA: TGTGCCAGCAGCTTTAGTAGGAGACAGGGACTTTCGGATTACAATGAGCAGTTCTTC.

The DNA of the CDR3 is TGTGCCAGCGTGCCTGCAGATACTACCTACGAGCAGTACGTC. Translating it yields CASVPADTTYEQYV. The chain recombines TRBV7-8 with TRBJ2-7, with D hard to call. The CDR3 contains 14 residues. Germline V lookup: CDR1 SGHVS, CDR2 FQNEAQ. V was cut by 8 bases and J by 2 bases, with 16 bases left in between.

This clone appeared a few times. The chain joins TRBV4-1 to TRBJ2-7; 12 positions agree with TRBD2. The CDR3 totals 16 residues. The trim removed 0 bases at V and 9 bases at J, leaving 9 bases unmatched. Germline V CDR1 and CDR2: MGHRA, YSYEKL. CDR3 DNA: TGCGCCAGCAGCCAAGAGGAGCCTAGCGGGAGGGGAGCGCAGTACGTC. As protein: CASSQEEPSGRGAQYV.

J is TRBJ2-1 and V is TRBV12-3 or TRBV12-4; D perhaps matches TRBD2 (5 bases). The CDR3 spans 13 residues. The ends were cut back, 8 bases at V and 2 bases at J, with 10 bases in the middle. The CDR3 here is CASRPGAYNEQFF. DNA for the CDR3: TGTGCCAGCCGCCCCGGGGCCTACAATGAGCAGTTCTTC.

The rearrangement links TRBV19 to TRBJ2-3; 11 nucleotides match TRBD2. The V gene's germline CDR1 is LNHDA and CDR2 SQIVND (reference sequence). V dropped 5 bases and J dropped 6; count of bases not matched to a gene: 7. This CDR3 comprises 15 residues. The CDR3 reads CASSDLAGGWDTQYF. CDR3 DNA: TGTGCCAGTAGTGATCTAGCGGGAGGATGGGATACGCAGTATTTT.

The table lists this clone with a count of one. The rearrangement links TRBV9 to TRBJ2-5; 10 bases line up with TRBD2. CDR3 length: 16 amino acids. CDR1 is SGDLS and CDR2 is YYNGEE in the germline V gene. Trimming at V came to 0 bases and at J to 5 bases, leaving 7 bases not matched to a gene. Written as DNA, the CDR3 is TGTGCCAGCAGCGTAGAGGTAGCGGGGGGTTTCGAGACCCAGTACTTC. It specifies CASSVEVAGGFETQYF.